The 10 T cell receptor beta chains below were found in one sample sequenced in a study of cytomegalovirus exposure and HLA in healthy donors. Vbeta (60) and Jbeta (13) primers were used in the PCR. TCRdb keeps only in-frame clones here, not all; method: immunoSEQ multiplex PCR. The table for this sample gives 63,000 or so clones. Sequencing used PBMCs. The receptors shown here come from a boy aged 5-17 years in good health and CMV-seronegative.

The V call is TRBV14, the J call TRBJ1-2; perhaps TRBD1 as D (5 bases). Germline CDR1 is SGHDN and CDR2 is FVKESK. The CDR3 covers 15 residues. V gave up 0 bases and J gave up 1 base, with 9 bases separating them. The CDR3: CASSQEPRDNYGYTF. The CDR3 DNA reads as TGTGCCAGCAGCCAAGAACCCAGGGATAACTATGGCTACACCTTC.

The chain couples TRBV2 to TRBJ1-5, with 7 nucleotides matching TRBD1. CDR3 size: 14 residues. V lost 7 bases, J lost 2 bases, and 5 bases stayed unmatched. Looked up from germline, CDR1 is SNHLY and CDR2 is FYNNEI. DNA for the CDR3: TGTGCCAGCAAATATACAGGGGGCAATCAGCCCCAGCATTTT. Translating it yields CASKYTGGNQPQHF. Together with reference TRBV2 and TRBJ1-5, the CDR3 gives the full variable domain: EPEVTQTPSHQVTQMGQEVILRCVPISNHLYFYWYRQILGQKVEFLVSFYNNEISEKSEIFDDQFSVERPDGSNFTLKIRSTKLEDSAMYFCASKYTGGNQPQHFGDGTRLSIL.

This sequence joins TRBV7-2 and TRBJ2-5, with TRBD1 as a possible D gene (5 bases). In germline, CDR1 is SGHTA, CDR2 FQGNSA. Trimming cost V 3 bases and J 3 bases, with 11 bases left between them. There are 14 residues in the CDR3. CDR3 loop: CASSLGRQKETQYF. In DNA form, the CDR3 reads TGTGCCAGCAGCTTGGGCAGACAGAAAGAGACCCAGTACTTC. The whole variable domain, filled in from reference TRBV7-2 and TRBJ2-5, reads GAGVSQSPSNKVTEKGKDVELRCDPISGHTALYWYRQSLGQGLEFLIYFQGNSAPDKSGLPSDRFSAERTGGSVSTLTIQRTQQEDSAVYLCASSLGRQKETQYFGPGTRLLVL.

The chain recombines TRBV18 with TRBJ1-1; maybe TRBD1 (6 bases). The CDR3 has 17 residues. The germline CDR1 and CDR2 sequences are KGHSH and LQKENI. The V and J ends lost 5 bases and 1 base respectively, with 20 bases between them. The CDR3 DNA reads TGTGCCAGCTCAGCCCGGGGCAGGGGTGCCCCGAACACTGAAGCTTTCTTT. This sequence encodes CASSARGRGAPNTEAFF. The full variable domain, with the rest looked up from reference TRBV18 and TRBJ1-1, is NAGVMQNPRHLVRRRGQEARLRCSPMKGHSHVYWYRQLPEEGLKFMVYLQKENIIDESGMPKERFSAEFPKEGPSILRIQQVVRGDSAAYFCASSARGRGAPNTEAFFGQGTRLTVV.

V gene TRBV29-1 combines with J gene TRBJ2-3, with 10 bases lining up with TRBD2. The V segment lost 8 bases and the J segment 4 bases; nucleotides outside the gene matches: 3. The CDR3 is 12 amino acids. CDR1 and CDR2 from the germline V gene are SQVTM and ANQGSEA. The CDR3 nucleotides read TGCAGCCTCCTAGCGGGAGCAGATACGCAGTATTTT. Protein sequence: CSLLAGADTQYF.

The chain couples TRBV11-3 to TRBJ2-1, with 9 positions matching TRBD1. After removal of 5 bases from V and 7 bases from J, the junction contained 6 bases not matched to a gene. The length of the CDR3 is 14 residues. Germline CDR1 and CDR2: SGHNT and YENEEA. DNA for the CDR3: TGTGCCAGCAGCCCAGGGACAGGGCCTAATGAGCAGTTCTTC. Translated: CASSPGTGPNEQFF.

V gene TRBV6-5 combines with J gene TRBJ1-5; 8 nucleotides align to TRBD1. This CDR3 is 15 amino acids long. CDR1 is MNHEY and CDR2 is SVGAGI in the germline V gene. Trimming at V came to 6 bases and at J to 0 bases, leaving 4 bases not matched to a gene. CDR3 DNA: TGTGCCAGCAGGGCAGGGGGCAATAGCAATCAGCCCCAGCATTTT. This translates into CASRAGGNSNQPQHF.

The rearrangement links TRBV5-4 to TRBJ1-2; 7 bases match TRBD1. The CDR3 extends over 13 amino acids. CDR1 SGHNT and CDR2 YYREEE come from the germline V gene (reference sequence). V shed 5 bases, J shed 7 bases, and the junction held 8 bases outside the gene matches. CDR3 nucleotide sequence: TGTGCCAGCAGAGGAGACAGGGTCGGTGGCTACACCTTC. Protein product: CASRGDRVGGYTF.

This chain connects TRBV10-2 to TRBJ1-6, with 8 nucleotides matching TRBD1. This CDR3 region has 15 residues. V dropped 7 bases and J dropped 10; count of bases not matched to a gene: 12. Germline assignment: CDR1 WSHSY and CDR2 SAAADI. In nucleotides, the CDR3 is TGCGCCAGCAAGGAGAGGCAGGGGGCCGGCTCACCCCTCCACTTT. Amino acid sequence: CASKERQGAGSPLHF.

The chain links TRBV11-3 to TRBJ1-1; D gene ambiguous. V was pared by 3 bases and J by 3 bases, with 11 bases between. Germline loops: CDR1 SGHNT, CDR2 YENEEA. This CDR3 spans 14 amino acids. This CDR3 reads CASSFKHRDTEAFF. In DNA, the CDR3 is TGTGCCAGCAGCTTCAAACACCGGGACACTGAAGCTTTCTTT.